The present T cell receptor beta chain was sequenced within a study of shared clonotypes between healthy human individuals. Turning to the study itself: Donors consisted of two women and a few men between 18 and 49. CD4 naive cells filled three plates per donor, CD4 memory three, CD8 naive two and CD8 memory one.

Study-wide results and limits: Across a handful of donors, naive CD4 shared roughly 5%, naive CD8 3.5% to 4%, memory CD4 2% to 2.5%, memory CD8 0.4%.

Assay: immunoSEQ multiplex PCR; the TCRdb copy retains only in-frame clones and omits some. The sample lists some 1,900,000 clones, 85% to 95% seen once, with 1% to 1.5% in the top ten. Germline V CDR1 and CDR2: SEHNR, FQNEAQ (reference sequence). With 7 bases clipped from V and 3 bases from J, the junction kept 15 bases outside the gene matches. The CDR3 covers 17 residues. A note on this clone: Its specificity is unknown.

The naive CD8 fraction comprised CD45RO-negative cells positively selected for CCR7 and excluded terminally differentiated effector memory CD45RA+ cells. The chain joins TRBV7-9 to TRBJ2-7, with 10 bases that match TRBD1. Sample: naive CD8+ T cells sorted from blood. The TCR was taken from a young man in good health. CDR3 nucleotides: TGTGCCAGCACAAATTTTGGGACAGGGGCATTTATCTACGAGCAGTACTTC. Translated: CASTNFGTGAFIYEQYF.